These 25 T cell receptor beta chains were sequenced from one sample in a study of cytomegalovirus exposure and HLA in healthy donors. The PCR contained 60 Vbeta and 13 Jbeta primers. The repertoire was sequenced with immunoSEQ multiplex PCR; TCRdb's copy has only in-frame clones and lacks some. The table shows about 150,000 clones, with roughly 80% occurring only once. The sequencing sample was made of PBMCs. These receptors originate from a male donor in good health and CMV-seronegative.

The J gene is TRBJ2-3, the V gene TRBV23-1; tentative D call: TRBD2 (5 bases). TRBV23-1 is sorted into the ORF group, with uncertain function. The CDR3 is 15 amino acids. The ends were cut back, 5 bases at V and 0 bases at J, with 12 bases in the middle. In DNA form, the CDR3 reads TGCGCCAGCAGTTTGAGAGGGCATAGCACAGATACGCAGTATTTT. Encoded protein: CASSLRGHSTDTQYF.

This chain links TRBV10-3 with TRBJ2-5, with TRBD1 matching over 9 bases. J was trimmed by 2 bases and V by 0 bases; bases with no gene match: 10. The germline V gene encodes CDR1 ENHRY and CDR2 SYGVKD. This CDR3 region has 18 residues. CDR3 amino acids: CAISESTGTGTLQETQYF. The CDR3 DNA is TGTGCCATCAGTGAGTCGACGGGGACAGGGACCCTTCAAGAGACCCAGTACTTC.

This chain uses TRBV5-1 with TRBJ2-5; TRBD2 aligns across 7 bases. J gave up 6 bases and V 3 bases, and 8 bases lay outside the gene matches. The CDR3 is 14 residues long. The V gene's germline CDR1 is SGHRS and CDR2 YFSETQ. CDR3 in amino acids: CASSSDGGIKTQYF. CDR3 DNA: TGCGCCAGCAGCTCGGACGGGGGGATTAAGACCCAGTACTTC.

This chain links TRBV18 with TRBJ2-3; 10 nucleotides line up with TRBD1. Germline V CDR1 and CDR2: KGHSH, LQKENI. The J segment lost 0 bases and the V segment lost 4 bases, leaving 10 bases of the junction unmatched. CDR3 length equals 18 residues. The CDR3 nucleotides read TGTGCCAGCTCACTAAGGTCCCGGGACAGGGGAAGCACAGATACGCAGTATTTT. As protein: CASSLRSRDRGSTDTQYF.

V is TRBV29-1 and J is TRBJ2-3; maybe TRBD2 (6 bases). The ends were cut back, 3 bases at V and 0 bases at J, with 19 bases in the middle. Germline loops: CDR1 SQVTM, CDR2 ANQGSEA. This CDR3 is 17 amino acids long. In DNA form, the CDR3 reads TGCAGCGTTGATCGGCAGGGAGGTCAACCTAGCACAGATACGCAGTATTTT. Its protein product is CSVDRQGGQPSTDTQYF.

The rearrangement joins TRBV27 to TRBJ2-6; a possible D gene is TRBD1 (6 bases). V was cut by 5 bases and J by 1 base, with 12 bases left in between. Germline CDR1 reads MNHEY; CDR2 reads SMNVEV (reference sequence). The CDR3 sequence is 16 residues long. DNA of the CDR3: TGTGCCAGCAGTCGCACAGGGAATTCTGGGGCCAACGTCCTGACTTTC. Translation gives CASSRTGNSGANVLTF.

The rearrangement links TRBV5-5 to TRBJ2-5, with D possibly matching TRBD1 (6 bases). Near its end, the DNA agrees better with TRBJ2-7, so the J call may be wrong. The CDR3 contains 15 residues. From germline, CDR1 is SGHKS and CDR2 YYEKEE (reference sequence). The CDR3 bases are TGTGCCAGCAGCTTGGCTGTTGGGACATCCTACGAGCAGTACTTC. Protein product: CASSLAVGTSYEQYF.

The V and J genes are TRBV6-1 and TRBJ1-5; weak D call: TRBD1 (5 bases). Trimming removed 7 bases at V and 4 bases at J, with 17 bases between. Germline V lookup: CDR1 MNHNS, CDR2 SASEGT. This CDR3 is 15 amino acids long. The CDR3 reads CASMAGERGNQPQHF. In DNA, the CDR3 is TGTGCCAGCATGGCGGGGGAAAGGGGAAATCAGCCCCAGCATTTT.

This clone has only a few counts. The chain couples TRBV5-4 to TRBJ1-4, with TRBD1 identical over 7 bases. The CDR3 has 16 amino acids. The ends lost 5 bases at V and 2 bases at J; junction bases unmatched: 9. Germline V gene data show CDR1 as SGHNT and CDR2 as YYREEE (reference sequence). Written as DNA, the CDR3 is TGTGCCAGCAGTCTGAGAGGGGGCGGGACTAATGAAAAACTGTTTTTT. Translation gives CASSLRGGGTNEKLFF. Using reference TRBV5-4 and TRBJ1-4 for the parts outside the CDR3, the full variable domain is ETGVTQSPTHLIKTRGQQVTLRCSSQSGHNTVSWYQQALGQGPQFIFQYYREEENGRGNFPPRFSGLQFPNYSSELNVNALELDDSALYLCASSLRGGGTNEKLFFGSGTQLSVL.

The chain carries TRBV4-2 and TRBJ2-7, with 7 bases fitting TRBD1. Germline V gives CDR1 LGHNA, CDR2 YNFKEQ. The CDR3 contains 13 residues. J was trimmed by 2 bases and V by 5 bases; bases with no gene match: 3. CDR3 in DNA: TGTGCCAGCAGCAGGGACAGAGCCTACGAGCAGTACTTC. Protein: CASSRDRAYEQYF.

The chain has TRBV7-6 and TRBJ2-2; weak D call: TRBD2 (6 bases). The CDR3 contains 16 residues. Germline V gene lookup returns CDR1 SGHVS and CDR2 FNYEAQ. V lost 4 bases, J lost 1 base, and 13 bases lay in between. CDR3 in amino acids: CASSSRGRLNTGELFF. DNA of the CDR3: TGTGCCAGCAGCTCCCGAGGGAGGTTGAACACCGGGGAGCTGTTTTTT.

CDR3 in DNA: TGTGCCACCCACATCGGGAATGAAGCTTTCTTT. It translates to CATHIGNEAFF. The gene calls are TRBV18 and TRBJ1-1, with D unresolved. CDR3 length equals 11 residues. Between the trimmed V and J ends, which lost 10 bases and 7 bases, there was a span of 13 bases. Germline assignment: CDR1 KGHSH and CDR2 LQKENI.

The chain employs TRBV9 and TRBJ2-1, with 13 bases fitting TRBD2. CDR3 length equals 14 residues. V lost 3 bases, J lost 8 bases, and 2 bases stayed unmatched. Germline loops: CDR1 SGDLS, CDR2 YYNGEE. The CDR3 DNA reads TGTGCCAGCAGCGGGACTAGCGGGGGCGATGAGCAGTTCTTC. Amino acid sequence: CASSGTSGGDEQFF.

This clone has just one count. At one of its ends the junction is not consistent with the germline gene, which may arise from a read error. The chain combines TRBV7-9 with TRBJ2-2; 10 bases fit TRBD1. CDR1 and CDR2 (germline): SEHNR, FQNEAQ (reference sequence). The CDR3 length is 16 residues. CDR3 sequence: CSSSYTGTGVFGELFF. CDR3 nucleotide sequence: TGTTCCAGCAGTTATACCGGGACAGGGGTTTTCGGGGAGCTGTTTTTT.

The J gene is TRBJ2-1, the V gene TRBV5-1; 11 bases align to TRBD2. The length of the CDR3 is 16 residues. Trimming took 2 bases from V and 9 from J; bases not matched to a gene: 10. From germline, CDR1 is SGHRS and CDR2 YFSETQ. As DNA, the CDR3 is TGCGCCAGCAGCTTATCCGGGACTAGCGGCCACGGTGAGCAGTTCTTC. Translation gives CASSLSGTSGHGEQFF.

The CDR3 bases are TGTGCCAGCAGCTTGGCTAGCGGGGGGGCCTCCGGGGAGCTGTTTTTT. This gives the protein CASSLASGGASGELFF. The chain has TRBV5-4 and TRBJ2-2; 12 positions match TRBD2. This CDR3 comprises 16 residues. Unmatched junction bases numbered 3, after V lost 0 bases and J lost 6 bases. Germline-derived CDR1 and CDR2 are SGHNT and YYREEE (reference sequence).

The chain joins TRBV10-3 to TRBJ1-2; D is ambiguous. Germline lookup yields CDR1 ENHRY and CDR2 SYGVKD. V was clipped by 11 bases and J by 1 base, with 11 bases between them. The CDR3 runs to 12 residues. The CDR3 sequence: CAVQALNYGYTF. The DNA for the CDR3 is TGTGCCGTCCAGGCTCTTAACTATGGCTACACCTTC.

The CDR3 DNA follows: TGTGCCAGCAGCTTGTGGAGGGGTGAAGCTTTCTTT. Protein: CASSLWRGEAFF. The chain uses TRBV7-8 and TRBJ1-1; tentatively, D is TRBD1 (5 bases). V was clipped by 3 bases and J by 7 bases, with 9 bases between them. The germline gives CDR1 SGHVS, CDR2 FQNEAQ. The CDR3 extends over 12 amino acids.

About this clone itself: The identical CDR3 is also encoded by other nucleotide sequences in the sample. The chain recombines TRBV5-1 with TRBJ1-3; D possibly corresponds to TRBD1 (6 bases). V was clipped by 1 base and J by 1 base, with 6 bases between them. The germline V gene encodes CDR1 SGHRS and CDR2 YFSETQ. The CDR3 is made up of 14 amino acids. The CDR3 protein is CASSLTGSGNTIYF. CDR3 sequence (DNA): TGCGCCAGCAGCTTGACAGGGTCTGGAAACACCATATATTTT.

This clone was seen more than once but under ten times. The chain uses TRBV27 and TRBJ1-4, with 7 bases matching TRBD1. Losses at the gene ends were 4 bases for V and 6 bases for J; bases not matched to a gene: 5. Germline CDR1 MNHEY, CDR2 SMNVEV (reference sequence). This CDR3 is 14 amino acids long. The CDR3 bases are TGTGCCAGCAGTTCGACAGGGTTGGATGAAAAACTGTTTTTT. Encoded protein: CASSSTGLDEKLFF.

The chain employs TRBV30 and TRBJ2-7; 8 bases agree with TRBD1. The CDR3 extends over 15 amino acids. The J segment lost 4 bases and the V segment lost 7 bases, leaving 15 bases of the junction unmatched. Germline V gives CDR1 GTSNPN, CDR2 SVGIG (reference sequence). CDR3 sequence (DNA): TGTGCCTTGTTCCCTACAGGGGGAGGAGGATACGAGCAGTACTTC. It encodes CALFPTGGGGYEQYF.

The chain links TRBV5-1 to TRBJ2-5; D call uncertain. The V gene's germline CDR1 is SGHRS and CDR2 YFSETQ. V lost 4 bases to trimming and J lost 1 base, with 8 bases between them. This CDR3 comprises 13 residues. The DNA of the CDR3 is TGCGCCAGCAGCCCCGGGTTCCAAGAGACCCAGTACTTC. This codes for CASSPGFQETQYF.

The rearrangement links TRBV2 to TRBJ1-1, with 10 bases that match TRBD1. V dropped 4 bases and J dropped 5; count of bases not matched to a gene: 4. Germline assignment: CDR1 SNHLY and CDR2 FYNNEI. CDR3 length: 14 residues. This chain's CDR3 is CASSADRGTTEAFF. CDR3 DNA: TGTGCCAGCAGTGCGGACAGGGGGACGACTGAAGCTTTCTTT. Based on the CDR3 plus reference TRBV2 and TRBJ1-1, the full variable domain is EPEVTQTPSHQVTQMGQEVILRCVPISNHLYFYWYRQILGQKVEFLVSFYNNEISEKSEIFDDQFSVERPDGSNFTLKIRSTKLEDSAMYFCASSADRGTTEAFFGQGTRLTVV.

This clone came up once. The chain combines TRBV7-2 with TRBJ1-5; no definite D call. Germline CDR1 is SGHTA and CDR2 is FQGNSA. The CDR3 extends over 14 amino acids. Trimming shortened V by 2 bases and J by 1 base, and 6 bases separated the two germline ends. The CDR3 region has the DNA TGTGCCAGCAGCTTAAGAGGGAGCAATCAGCCCCAGCATTTT. It is translated as CASSLRGSNQPQHF. The full variable domain, in which reference TRBV7-2 and TRBJ1-5 provide the parts outside the CDR3, is GAGVSQSPSNKVTEKGKDVELRCDPISGHTALYWYRQSLGQGLEFLIYFQGNSAPDKSGLPSDRFSAERTGGSVSTLTIQRTQQEDSAVYLCASSLRGSNQPQHFGDGTRLSIL.

This chain connects TRBV6-1 to TRBJ2-7; the D gene is possibly TRBD1 (5 bases). The CDR3 is 12 residues long. Germline lookup yields CDR1 MNHNS and CDR2 SASEGT. The germline V and J ends were trimmed by 5 bases and 6 bases, with 11 bases remaining between them. CDR3 sequence reads: CASSPPQGEQYF. CDR3 bases: TGTGCCAGCAGTCCACCCCAGGGCGAGCAGTACTTC.